The 17 T cell receptor beta chains presented below share a single source sample, sequenced in a study of identical twins. TCRdb fed the 5' RACE reads into MiXCR, producing one record per CDR3 protein. The table has 500,000 to 700,000 distinct CDR3 sequences, about 7.6% seen once. These data were likewise used in another study, on yellow fever vaccine responses in identical twins.

The sequencing sample was made of PBMCs. The receptors shown here come from a woman in her late teens or twenties in good health.

The gene calls are TRBV5-5 and TRBJ1-6; the match to TRBD1 covers 9 bases. There are 14 residues in the CDR3. V was clipped by 3 bases and J by 13 bases; unmatched bases: 8. CDR1 is SGHKS and CDR2 is YYEKEE in the germline V gene (reference sequence). In DNA, the CDR3 is TGTGCCAGCAGCTGGACAGGGGATCTTTTCCCCCTCCACTTT. This translates into CASSWTGDLFPLHF. The variable domain in full, completed from reference TRBV5-5 and TRBJ1-6, reads DAGVTQSPTHLIKTRGQQVTLRCSPISGHKSVSWYQQVLGQGPQFIFQYYEKEERGRGNFPDRFSARQFPNYSSELNVNALLLGDSALYLCASSWTGDLFPLHFGNGTRLTVT.

This clonotype was detected only a few times. The V and J genes are TRBV20-1 and TRBJ2-3; perhaps TRBD2 as D (6 bases). Trimming shortened V by 6 bases and J by 2 bases, and 18 bases separated the two germline ends. The CDR3 has 15 residues. CDR1 and CDR2 (germline): DFQATT, SNEGSKA (reference sequence). CDR3: CSAPTPSANTDTQYF. Here the CDR3 DNA reads TGCAGTGCCCCTACGCCTAGCGCCAACACAGATACGCAGTATTTT.

The chain combines TRBV18 with TRBJ2-4, with D possibly TRBD2 on 6 matching bases. CDR3 size: 13 residues. CDR1 and CDR2 from the germline V gene are KGHSH and LQKENI. V lost 3 bases, J lost 11 bases, and 14 bases lay in between. The CDR3 protein is CASSPDGGSFQYF. CDR3 DNA: TGTGCCAGCTCACCGGACGGAGGGTCCTTTCAGTACTTC.

Ten or more counts support this clonotype. The chain couples TRBV29-1 to TRBJ2-7; 9 bases match TRBD2. Germline assignment: CDR1 SQVTM and CDR2 ANQGSEA. The CDR3 runs 14 residues. The V segment lost 0 bases and the J segment 5 bases; nucleotides outside the gene matches: 5. CDR3 nucleotides: TGCAGCGTTGAAGAGATAGCGGGAGTCAACGAGCAGTACTTC. Translation: CSVEEIAGVNEQYF.

This clonotype was seen only a few times. V usage is TRBV14 and J usage is TRBJ2-3; D ambiguous. Trimming cost V 0 bases and J 7 bases, with 8 bases left between them. CDR1 and CDR2 from the germline V gene are SGHDN and FVKESK. This CDR3 region has 13 residues. Here the CDR3 reads CASSQEGRHTQYF. DNA for the CDR3: TGTGCCAGCAGCCAAGAAGGTCGACATACGCAGTATTTT.

The table lists this clonotype with a few counts. The chain combines TRBV6-6 with TRBJ1-1; D is uncertain. Trimming took 8 bases from V and 2 from J, leaving 9 bases between them. The length of the CDR3 is 12 residues. The germline CDR1 and CDR2 sequences are MNHNY and SVGAGI (reference sequence). CDR3 sequence: CASGYLNTEAFF. The CDR3 DNA is TGTGCCAGCGGGTACTTAAACACTGAAGCTTTCTTT.

This clonotype has ten or more counts. The rearrangement joins TRBV25-1 to TRBJ2-6, with D possibly TRBD1 on 5 matching bases. This CDR3 is built from 18 residues. Trimming took off 1 base at V and 0 bases at J, with 13 bases between the two ends. Per the germline V gene, CDR1 is MGHDK and CDR2 is SYGVNS. CDR3 nucleotide sequence: TGTGCCAGCAGTGAATTCCAAGGCAGGGACTCTGGGGCCAACGTCCTGACTTTC. Its protein product is CASSEFQGRDSGANVLTF.

This clonotype has just a few counts. The rearrangement links TRBV10-3 to TRBJ2-7, with 8 positions matching TRBD2. The CDR3 contains 20 residues. Germline V lookup: CDR1 ENHRY, CDR2 SYGVKD. V gave up 0 bases and J gave up 2 bases; unmatched junction bases: 18. The chain's CDR3 is CAISESWATPQGLAPYEQYF. Written as DNA, the CDR3 is TGTGCCATCAGTGAGTCGTGGGCCACACCCCAAGGACTAGCCCCCTACGAGCAGTACTTC.

This rearrangement joins TRBV3-1 to TRBJ2-7, with 12 bases that match TRBD2. Germline loops: CDR1 LGHDT, CDR2 YNNKEL (reference sequence). Germline trimming cut 1 base from V and 5 bases from J; bases unmatched to any gene: 15. The CDR3 loop spans 19 amino acids. CDR3 sequence: CASSQAGVETSGSTDEQYF. DNA of the CDR3: TGTGCCAGCAGCCAAGCGGGGGTTGAGACTAGCGGGAGTACCGACGAGCAGTACTTC.

This clonotype was counted many times. The chain combines TRBV12-3 or TRBV12-4 with TRBJ1-1; D gene uncertain. The V end lost 3 bases, the J end lost 8 bases, and 13 bases lay between the germline ends. The CDR3 sequence is 13 residues long. CDR3 coding DNA: TGTGCCAGCAGTTTGGGGAACCTTGGGGAAGCTTTCTTT. Residues: CASSLGNLGEAFF.

V gene TRBV28 combines with J gene TRBJ1-5; D unclear. The germline V gene encodes CDR1 MDHEN and CDR2 SYDVKM. The CDR3 is 13 amino acids. The V end was cut by 8 bases, the J end by 1 base, with 9 bases between. The DNA of the CDR3 is TGTGCCAGCCGACGGGCAAGCAATCAGCCCCAGCATTTT. Protein sequence: CASRRASNQPQHF.

This clonotype was seen only a few times. The rearrangement links TRBV11-3 to TRBJ2-2; 7 bases align to TRBD1. The CDR3 loop spans 16 amino acids. Looked up from germline, CDR1 is SGHNT and CDR2 is YENEEA. V was clipped by 5 bases and J by 5 bases; unmatched bases: 11. In DNA form, the CDR3 reads TGTGCCAGCAGCGAAAGGGACAGTCTTGGGACCGGGGAGCTGTTTTTT. The encoded protein is CASSERDSLGTGELFF.

This sequence joins TRBV7-6 and TRBJ2-5; D is uncertain. Germline-derived CDR1 and CDR2 are SGHVS and FNYEAQ. Trimming took off 7 bases at V and 2 bases at J, with 11 bases between the two ends. The CDR3 is 13 amino acids. The chain's CDR3 is CASMRPPQETQYF. The CDR3 nucleotides read TGTGCCAGCATGCGACCCCCTCAAGAGACCCAGTACTTC.

The sample holds many counts of this clonotype. The J gene is TRBJ2-2, the V gene TRBV10-3; tentative D call: TRBD1 (5 bases). Trimming removed 5 bases at V and 7 bases at J, with 11 bases between. The CDR3 extends over 13 amino acids. In germline, CDR1 is ENHRY, CDR2 SYGVKD. CDR3 sequence reads: CAISRGEGGELFF. As DNA, the CDR3 is TGTGCCATCAGTAGGGGCGAAGGCGGGGAGCTGTTTTTT.

This clonotype was recorded at least ten times. The chain carries TRBV7-2 and TRBJ2-1, with 8 bases matching TRBD2. Germline CDR1 SGHTA, CDR2 FQGNSA. V lost 4 bases, J lost 5 bases, and 10 bases stayed unmatched. The CDR3 loop spans 16 amino acids. The CDR3: CASSSLGRVWDNEQFF. CDR3 DNA: TGTGCCAGCAGCTCCCTCGGGAGGGTTTGGGACAATGAGCAGTTCTTC.

This clonotype appeared many times. The chain recombines TRBV12-3 or TRBV12-4 with TRBJ2-2; D may match TRBD1 or TRBD2 (5 bases each). V was clipped by 6 bases and J by 2 bases, with 13 bases between them. This CDR3 has 15 amino acids. CDR3 region: CASSPGRTNTGELFF. In DNA, the CDR3 is TGTGCCAGCAGCCCGGGACGGACTAACACCGGGGAGCTGTTTTTT.

There are many counts of this clonotype. The rearrangement joins TRBV4-2 to TRBJ1-1; D is uncertain. The CDR3 is made up of 16 amino acids. Trimming removed 4 bases from V and 0 bases from J, with 15 bases in between. Germline V gene sequence: CDR1 LGHNA, CDR2 YNFKEQ. This CDR3 is CASSRGTRLMNTEAFF. CDR3 coding DNA: TGTGCCAGCAGCCGCGGAACGAGGCTTATGAACACTGAAGCTTTCTTT.